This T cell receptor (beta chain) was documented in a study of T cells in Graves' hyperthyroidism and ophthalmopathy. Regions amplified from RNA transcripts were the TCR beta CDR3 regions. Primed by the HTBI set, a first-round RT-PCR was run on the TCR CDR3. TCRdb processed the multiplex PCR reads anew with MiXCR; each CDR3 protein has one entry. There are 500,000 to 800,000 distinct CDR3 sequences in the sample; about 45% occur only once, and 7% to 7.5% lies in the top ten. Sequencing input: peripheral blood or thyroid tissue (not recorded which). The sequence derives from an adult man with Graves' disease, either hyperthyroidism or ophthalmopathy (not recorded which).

The CDR3: CASSPGSGEAFF. CDR3 sequence (DNA): TGTGCCAGCAGCCCAGGGAGCGGCGAAGCTTTCTTT. V is TRBV7-6 and J is TRBJ1-1; tentative D call: TRBD1 (5 bases). Germline V gene sequence: CDR1 SGHVS, CDR2 FNYEAQ. V was shortened by 5 bases and J by 8 bases, with 12 bases between the two germline ends. There are 12 residues in the CDR3.